The rows below give T cell receptor beta chains drawn from one sample of a study of identical twins. One entry per CDR3 protein, called by TCRdb with MiXCR from the 5' RACE reads. The data contain around 1.7 million distinct CDR3 sequences, roughly a third of them singletons. Sequenced: cord blood. These receptors were collected from a newborn girl in good health. Both conserved end residues are part of each CDR3. D genes are given only for firm matches. The size entry is marked missing in some rows and otherwise reads once, few, many or a size class.

CDR3 DNA	CDR3 protein	clone size	D gene	V gene	J gene
TGTGCCAGCAGTTTTGTTGGGGGGGGCTATGGCTACACCTTC	CASSFVGGGYGYTF	few	-	TRBV27	TRBJ1-2
TGTGCCAGCAACAAGGGCTGGAATTCACCCCTCCACTTT	CASNKGWNSPLHF	-	-	TRBV28	TRBJ1-6
TGTGCCAGCAGCCTAGCAACAGGGTCTGAAGCTTTCTTT	CASSLATGSEAFF	-	-	TRBV7-2	TRBJ1-1
TGTGCCATCAAGGAGGGGGCGGACGGTGAAAAACTGTTTTTT	CAIKEGADGEKLFF	few	TRBD1	TRBV10-3	TRBJ1-4
TGTGCCAGCAGTGAAGGACGGTTCTCCTACAATGAGCAGTACTTC	CASSEGRFSYNEQYF	few	-	TRBV2	TRBJ2-7
TGCAGTGCTAGGGGACAGATTAATGAAAAACTGTTTTTT	CSARGQINEKLFF	few	TRBD1	TRBV20-1	TRBJ1-4
TGTGCCAGCTCACCGATGAATACAGGGGGGAACTATGGCTACACCTTC	CASSPMNTGGNYGYTF	few	TRBD1	TRBV18	TRBJ1-2
TGTGCCAGCAGCTTAGGTGGACTAGTGGGACCCAATGAGCAGTTCTTC	CASSLGGLVGPNEQFF	-	TRBD2	TRBV7-2	TRBJ2-1
TGTGCCAGCAGTCTGGGAGGGGGATCAGCCAAAAACATTCAGTACTTC	CASSLGGGSAKNIQYF	-	-	TRBV2	TRBJ2-4
TGCAGCGTTGGGAGGTCCGCGGACAGGGTCTATGGCTACACCTTC	CSVGRSADRVYGYTF	many	TRBD1	TRBV29-1	TRBJ1-2
TGTGCCAGCGAGACTGTTACAGGGGGCGGCAATCAGCCCCAGCATTTT	CASETVTGGGNQPQHF	-	TRBD1	TRBV6-1	TRBJ1-5
TGCGCCAGCAGCTTGGCCTGGGCTGCCACCGGGGAGCTGTTTTTT	CASSLAWAATGELFF	-	-	TRBV5-1	TRBJ2-2
TGCAGTGCCGCATCCGGGGGAAACCCTCTCCACGAGCAGTACTTC	CSAASGGNPLHEQYF	-	-	TRBV20-1	TRBJ2-7
TGTGCCATCAGTTACAGACAGGGACCCACAGATACGCAGTATTTT	CAISYRQGPTDTQYF	few	TRBD1	TRBV10-3	TRBJ2-3
TGTGCCAGCAGCCAAGAGCGGACAGGGGGCAACAATCAGCCCCAGCATTTT	CASSQERTGGNNQPQHF	-	TRBD1	TRBV4-2	TRBJ1-5
TGTGCCAGCAGCTTAGGAGGGGGCGGTAATTCACCCCTCCACTTT	CASSLGGGGNSPLHF	-	TRBD1	TRBV7-9	TRBJ1-6
TGTGCCAGCAGCTTAGCGAAGGAAAACATTCAGTACTTC	CASSLAKENIQYF	few	-	TRBV7-2	TRBJ2-4
TGCAGTGCTAGATCCCACAGGGGGCAGACTGAGCAGTACTTC	CSARSHRGQTEQYF	-	TRBD1	TRBV20-1	TRBJ2-5
TGTGCCAGCAGTTTCGCCAAGTACCAAGAGACCCAGTACTTC	CASSFAKYQETQYF	few	-	TRBV12-3/TRBV12-4	TRBJ2-5
TGTGCCACCAGTGATCGGACAGGTCCTTATGGCTACACCTTC	CATSDRTGPYGYTF	-	TRBD1	TRBV24-1	TRBJ1-2
TGCGCCAGCAGCCAAGGATTTGGGACAGGGGGAAACGAGCAGTACTTC	CASSQGFGTGGNEQYF	-	TRBD1	TRBV4-1	TRBJ2-7